This section outlines one TCR beta chain sequence together with its context. Its specificity is not known. V dropped 7 bases and J dropped 4; count of bases not matched to a gene: 8. The germline V gene has CDR1 SGHRS and CDR2 YFSETQ. The CDR3 totals 14 residues. This specimen belongs to a study of OX40 agonist ivuxolimab in advanced cancers. About the research overall: Patients undergoing dose escalation presented with hepatocellular carcinoma, melanoma, renal cell or head and neck cancer. Study-level findings and limits: On average, CD8+ T cells had more expanded clones than CD4+. Also showing low normalized T-cell clonal expansion were some of the nonresponders. Clonal expansion among partial responders at 0.1-3.0 mg/kg ranked near the lowest.

TCRdb keeps only in-frame clones here, not all; method: immunoSEQ multiplex PCR. Seen here are almost 65,000 clones, 65% to 90% observed once, and the top ten hold 0.7%. The V gene is TRBV5-1, the J gene TRBJ1-5; 7 positions agree with TRBD1. The origin of this receptor is an adult with an advanced solid tumor such as melanoma, head and neck, liver or kidney cancer. This sample comprised CD4+ or CD8+ T cells sorted from blood, obtained in a trial of the OX40 agonist ivuxolimab. CDR3 nucleotide sequence: TGCGCCAGCCGGGGCCCACAGGGGAATCAGCCCCAGCATTTT. Translating gives CASRGPQGNQPQHF.